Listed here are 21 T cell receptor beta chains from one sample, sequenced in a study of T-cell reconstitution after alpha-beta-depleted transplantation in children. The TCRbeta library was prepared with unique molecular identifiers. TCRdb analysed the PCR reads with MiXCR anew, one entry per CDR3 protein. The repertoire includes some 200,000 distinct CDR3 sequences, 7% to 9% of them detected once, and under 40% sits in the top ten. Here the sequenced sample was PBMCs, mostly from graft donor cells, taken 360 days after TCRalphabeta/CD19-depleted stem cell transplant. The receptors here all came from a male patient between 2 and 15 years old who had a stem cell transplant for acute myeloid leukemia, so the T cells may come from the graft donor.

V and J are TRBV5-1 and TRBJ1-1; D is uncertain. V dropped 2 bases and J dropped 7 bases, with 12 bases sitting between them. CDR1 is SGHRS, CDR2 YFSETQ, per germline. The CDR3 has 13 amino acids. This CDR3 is CASSFNMEGEAFF. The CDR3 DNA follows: TGCGCCAGCAGCTTTAATATGGAGGGTGAAGCTTTCTTT.

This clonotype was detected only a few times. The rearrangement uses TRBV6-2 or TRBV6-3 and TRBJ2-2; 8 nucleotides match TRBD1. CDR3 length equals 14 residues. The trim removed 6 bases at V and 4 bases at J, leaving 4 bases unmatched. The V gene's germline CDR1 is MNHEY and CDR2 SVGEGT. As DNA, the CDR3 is TGTGCCAGCAGGAGGGACAGGAGCACCGGGGAGCTGTTTTTT. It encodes CASRRDRSTGELFF.

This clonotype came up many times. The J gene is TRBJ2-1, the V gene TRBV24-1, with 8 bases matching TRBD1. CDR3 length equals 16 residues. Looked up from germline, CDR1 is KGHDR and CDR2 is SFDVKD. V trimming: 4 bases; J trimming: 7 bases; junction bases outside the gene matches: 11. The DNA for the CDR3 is TGTGCCACCAGTGACCAAGGACAGGGCGGAAAAAATGAGCAGTTCTTC. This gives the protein CATSDQGQGGKNEQFF.

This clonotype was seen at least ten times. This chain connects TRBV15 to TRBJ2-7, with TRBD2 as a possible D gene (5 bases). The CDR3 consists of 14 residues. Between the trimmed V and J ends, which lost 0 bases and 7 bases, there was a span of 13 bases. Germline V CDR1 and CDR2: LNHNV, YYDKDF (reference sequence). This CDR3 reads CATSRDPPSREQYF. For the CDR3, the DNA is TGTGCCACCAGCAGAGATCCGCCTAGCCGGGAGCAGTACTTC.

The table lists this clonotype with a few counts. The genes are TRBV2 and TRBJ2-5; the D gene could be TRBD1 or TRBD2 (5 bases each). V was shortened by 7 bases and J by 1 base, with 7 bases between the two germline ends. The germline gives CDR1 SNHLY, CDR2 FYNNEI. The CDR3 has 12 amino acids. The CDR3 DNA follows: TGTGCCAGCATGGGGACCCAAGAGACCCAGTACTTC. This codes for CASMGTQETQYF.

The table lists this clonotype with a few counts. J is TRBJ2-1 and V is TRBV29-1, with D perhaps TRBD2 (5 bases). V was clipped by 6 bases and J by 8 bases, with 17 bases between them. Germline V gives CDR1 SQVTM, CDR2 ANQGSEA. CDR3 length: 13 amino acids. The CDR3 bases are TGCAGCGTGGATGGAGGCAGAAGGGATGAGCAGTTCTTC. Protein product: CSVDGGRRDEQFF.

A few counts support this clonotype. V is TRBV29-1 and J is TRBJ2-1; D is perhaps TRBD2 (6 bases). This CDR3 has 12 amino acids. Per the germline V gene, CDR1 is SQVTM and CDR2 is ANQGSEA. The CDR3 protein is CRAGVADNEQFF. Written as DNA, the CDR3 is TGCAGGGCCGGCGTAGCGGACAATGAGCAGTTCTTC.

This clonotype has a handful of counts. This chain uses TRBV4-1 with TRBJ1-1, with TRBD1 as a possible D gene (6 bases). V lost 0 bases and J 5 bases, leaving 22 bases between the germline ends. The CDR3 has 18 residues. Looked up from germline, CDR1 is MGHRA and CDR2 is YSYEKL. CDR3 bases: TGCGCCAGCAGCCAAGAAAGTACGGGGGCGTTTTTGAGGACTGAAGCTTTCTTT. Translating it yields CASSQESTGAFLRTEAFF.

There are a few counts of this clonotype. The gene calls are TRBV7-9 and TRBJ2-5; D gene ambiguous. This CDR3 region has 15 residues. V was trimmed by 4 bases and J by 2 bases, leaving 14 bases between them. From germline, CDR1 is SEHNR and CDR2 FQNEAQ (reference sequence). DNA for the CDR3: TGTGCCAGCAGCTCCCGACGCCTCCAACAAGAGACCCAGTACTTC. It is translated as CASSSRRLQQETQYF.

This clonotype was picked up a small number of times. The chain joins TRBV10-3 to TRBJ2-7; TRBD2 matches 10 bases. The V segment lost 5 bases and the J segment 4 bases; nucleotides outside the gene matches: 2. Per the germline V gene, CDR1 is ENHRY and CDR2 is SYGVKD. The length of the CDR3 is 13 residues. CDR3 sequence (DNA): TGTGCCATCAGTAGCGGGAGGGGGTACGAGCAGTACTTC. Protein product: CAISSGRGYEQYF.

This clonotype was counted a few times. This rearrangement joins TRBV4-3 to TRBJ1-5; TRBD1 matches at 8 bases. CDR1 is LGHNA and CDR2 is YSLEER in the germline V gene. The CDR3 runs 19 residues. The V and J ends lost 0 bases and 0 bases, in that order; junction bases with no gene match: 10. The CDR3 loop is CASSQDSRGLRYSNQPQHF. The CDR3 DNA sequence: TGCGCCAGCAGCCAAGACAGCAGGGGGCTGAGGTATAGCAATCAGCCCCAGCATTTT.

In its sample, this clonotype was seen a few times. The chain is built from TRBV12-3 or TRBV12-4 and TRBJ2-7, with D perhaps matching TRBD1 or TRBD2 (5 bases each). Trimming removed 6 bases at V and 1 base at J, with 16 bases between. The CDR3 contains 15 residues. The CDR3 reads CASSRARDPSYEQYF. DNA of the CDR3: TGTGCCAGCAGCCGTGCCCGGGACCCTTCCTACGAGCAGTACTTC.

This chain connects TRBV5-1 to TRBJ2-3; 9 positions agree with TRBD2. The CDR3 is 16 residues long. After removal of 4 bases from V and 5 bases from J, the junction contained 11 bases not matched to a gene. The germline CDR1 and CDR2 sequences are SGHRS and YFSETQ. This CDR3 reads CASSTPSGGSRDTQYF. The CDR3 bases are TGCGCCAGCAGCACACCCAGCGGGGGGTCCAGAGATACGCAGTATTTT.

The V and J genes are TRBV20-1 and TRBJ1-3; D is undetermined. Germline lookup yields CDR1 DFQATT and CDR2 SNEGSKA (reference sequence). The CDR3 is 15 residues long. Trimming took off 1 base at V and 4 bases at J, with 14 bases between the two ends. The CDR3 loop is CSARVRGSQGNTIYF. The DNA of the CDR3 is TGCAGTGCTAGAGTGCGAGGCAGCCAAGGAAACACCATATATTTT.

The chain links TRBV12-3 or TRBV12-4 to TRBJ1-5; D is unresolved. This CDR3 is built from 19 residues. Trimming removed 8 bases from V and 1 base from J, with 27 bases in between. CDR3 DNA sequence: TGTGCCAGCGCTCTAAGAGGACGCGGGTTCGCGCCGAGCAATCAGCCCCAGCATTTT. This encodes CASALRGRGFAPSNQPQHF.

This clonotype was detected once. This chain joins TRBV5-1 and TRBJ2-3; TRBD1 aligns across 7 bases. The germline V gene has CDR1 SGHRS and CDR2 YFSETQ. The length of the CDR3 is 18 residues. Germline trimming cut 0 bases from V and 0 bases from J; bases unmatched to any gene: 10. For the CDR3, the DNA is TGCGCCAGCAGCTTGGCCGGGACAGCTATCCCTAGCACAGATACGCAGTATTTT. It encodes CASSLAGTAIPSTDTQYF.

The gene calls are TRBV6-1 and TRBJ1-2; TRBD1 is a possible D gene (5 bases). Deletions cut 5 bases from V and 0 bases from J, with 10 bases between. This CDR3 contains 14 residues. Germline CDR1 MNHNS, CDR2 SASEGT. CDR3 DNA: TGTGCCAGCAGTCGGGACGGAACTAACTATGGCTACACCTTC. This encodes CASSRDGTNYGYTF.

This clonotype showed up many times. CDR3 sequence: CASSLKGNYGYTF. DNA for the CDR3: TGCGCCAGCAGCTTGAAGGGTAACTATGGCTACACCTTC. This sequence joins TRBV5-1 and TRBJ1-2; D is unclear. CDR3 length: 13 amino acids. Per germline, CDR1 SGHRS and CDR2 YFSETQ. V was trimmed by 1 base and J by 1 base, leaving 5 bases between them. The full variable domain, its missing parts supplied by reference TRBV5-1 and TRBJ1-2, is KAGVTQTPRYLIKTRGQQVTLSCSPISGHRSVSWYQQTPGQGLQFLFEYFSETQRNKGNFPGRFSGRQFSNSRSEMNVSTLELGDSALYLCASSLKGNYGYTFGSGTRLTVV.

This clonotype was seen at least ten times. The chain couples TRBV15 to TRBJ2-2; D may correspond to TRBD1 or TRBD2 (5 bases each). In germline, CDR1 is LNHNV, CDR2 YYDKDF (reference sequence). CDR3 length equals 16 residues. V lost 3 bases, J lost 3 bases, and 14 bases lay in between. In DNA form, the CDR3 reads TGTGCCACCAGCAGGGGACCAACGCGAGACACCGGGGAGCTGTTTTTT. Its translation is CATSRGPTRDTGELFF.

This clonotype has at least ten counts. This chain's CDR3 is CSAREGRRTYNEQFF. DNA for the CDR3: TGCAGTGCTAGAGAGGGACGGAGGACTTACAATGAGCAGTTCTTC. The rearrangement uses TRBV20-1 and TRBJ2-1; D may correspond to TRBD1 or TRBD2 (5 bases each). The CDR3 contains 15 residues. Trimming removed 0 bases at V and 4 bases at J, with 13 bases between. The germline CDR1 and CDR2 sequences are DFQATT and SNEGSKA (reference sequence).

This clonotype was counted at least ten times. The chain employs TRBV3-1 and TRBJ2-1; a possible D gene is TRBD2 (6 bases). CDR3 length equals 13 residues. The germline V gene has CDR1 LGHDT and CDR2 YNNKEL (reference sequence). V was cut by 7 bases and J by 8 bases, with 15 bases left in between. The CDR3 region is CASTRGGTYEQFF. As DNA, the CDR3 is TGTGCCAGCACCCGAGGCGGGACCTATGAGCAGTTCTTC.